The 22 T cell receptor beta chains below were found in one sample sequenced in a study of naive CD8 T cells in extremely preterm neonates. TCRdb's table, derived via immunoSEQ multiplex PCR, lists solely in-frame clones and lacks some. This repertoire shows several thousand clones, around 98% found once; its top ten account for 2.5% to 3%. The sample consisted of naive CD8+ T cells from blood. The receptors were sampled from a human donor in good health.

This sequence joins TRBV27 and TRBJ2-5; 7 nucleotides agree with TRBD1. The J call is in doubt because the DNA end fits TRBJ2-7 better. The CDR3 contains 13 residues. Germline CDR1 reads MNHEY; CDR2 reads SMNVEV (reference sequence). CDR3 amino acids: CASSRDSSYEQYF. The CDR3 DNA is TGTGCCAGCAGTCGGGACAGCTCCTACGAGCAGTACTTC.

The DNA of the CDR3 is TGTGCCACCAGCAGAGAATTAGCGGGGGGAAGTAATGAGCAGTTCTTC. It encodes CATSRELAGGSNEQFF. J is TRBJ2-1 and V is TRBV15; 10 positions match TRBD2. CDR3 length equals 16 residues. V shed 0 bases and J 7 bases; nucleotides not matched to a gene: 6. Germline V gene sequence: CDR1 LNHNV, CDR2 YYDKDF (reference sequence). Full variable domain (outside the CDR3, taken from reference TRBV15 and TRBJ2-1): DAMVIQNPRYQVTQFGKPVTLSCSQTLNHNVMYWYQQKSSQAPKLLFHYYDKDFNNEADTPDNFQSRRPNTSFCFLDIRSPGLGDTAMYLCATSRELAGGSNEQFFGPGTRLTVL.

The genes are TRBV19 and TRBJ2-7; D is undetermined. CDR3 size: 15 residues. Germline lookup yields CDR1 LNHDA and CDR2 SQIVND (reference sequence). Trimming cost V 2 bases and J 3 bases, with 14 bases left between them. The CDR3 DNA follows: TGTGCCAGTAGTATATCCCCCGGCGGTAACTACGAGCAGTACTTC. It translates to CASSISPGGNYEQYF.

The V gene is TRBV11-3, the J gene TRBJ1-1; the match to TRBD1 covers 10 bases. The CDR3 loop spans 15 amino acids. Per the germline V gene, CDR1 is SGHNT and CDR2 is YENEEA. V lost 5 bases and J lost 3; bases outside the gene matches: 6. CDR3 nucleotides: TGTGCCAGCAGCGCAGGAGGGACAGGGGACACTGAAGCTTTCTTT. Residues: CASSAGGTGDTEAFF.

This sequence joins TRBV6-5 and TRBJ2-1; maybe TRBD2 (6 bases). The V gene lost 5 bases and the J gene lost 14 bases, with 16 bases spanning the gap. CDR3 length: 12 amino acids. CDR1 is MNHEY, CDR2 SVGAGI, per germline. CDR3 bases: TGTGCCAGCAGTGCCTTTCGAGGCGGGGAGTTCTTC. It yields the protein CASSAFRGGEFF.

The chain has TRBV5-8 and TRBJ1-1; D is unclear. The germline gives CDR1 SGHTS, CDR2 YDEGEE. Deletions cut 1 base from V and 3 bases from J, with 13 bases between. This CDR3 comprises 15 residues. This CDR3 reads CASSLSVREDTEAFF. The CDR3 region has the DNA TGTGCCAGCAGCTTGTCGGTTAGGGAGGACACTGAAGCTTTCTTT.

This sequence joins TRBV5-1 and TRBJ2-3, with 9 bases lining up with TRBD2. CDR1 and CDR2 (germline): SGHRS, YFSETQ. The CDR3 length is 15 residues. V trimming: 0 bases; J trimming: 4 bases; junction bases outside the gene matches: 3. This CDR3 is CASSLASGGSDTQYF. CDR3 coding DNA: TGCGCCAGCAGCTTGGCAAGCGGGGGGTCAGATACGCAGTATTTT.

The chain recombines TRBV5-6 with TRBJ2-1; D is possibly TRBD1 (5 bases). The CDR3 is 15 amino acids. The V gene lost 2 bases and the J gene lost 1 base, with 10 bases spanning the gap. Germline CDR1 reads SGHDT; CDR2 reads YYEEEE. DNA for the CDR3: TGTGCCAGCAGCTTAGGCCAGGGATCCTACAATGAGCAGTTCTTC. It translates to CASSLGQGSYNEQFF.

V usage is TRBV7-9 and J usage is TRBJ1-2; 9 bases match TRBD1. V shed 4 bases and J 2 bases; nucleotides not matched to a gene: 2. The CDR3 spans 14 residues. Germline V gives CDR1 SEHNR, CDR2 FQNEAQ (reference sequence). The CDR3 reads CASSSGQGNYGYTF. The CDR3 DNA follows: TGTGCCAGCAGCTCTGGACAGGGGAACTATGGCTACACCTTC. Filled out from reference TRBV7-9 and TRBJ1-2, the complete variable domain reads DTGVSQNPRHKITKRGQNVTFRCDPISEHNRLYWYRQTLGQGPEFLTYFQNEAQLEKSRLLSDRFSAERPKGSFSTLEIQRTEQGDSAMYLCASSSGQGNYGYTFGSGTRLTVV.

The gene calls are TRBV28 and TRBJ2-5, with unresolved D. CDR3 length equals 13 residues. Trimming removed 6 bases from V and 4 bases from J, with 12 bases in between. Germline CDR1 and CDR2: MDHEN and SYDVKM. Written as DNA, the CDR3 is TGTGCCAGCAGCCTGGGCTCAGGAGAGACCCAGTACTTC. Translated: CASSLGSGETQYF.

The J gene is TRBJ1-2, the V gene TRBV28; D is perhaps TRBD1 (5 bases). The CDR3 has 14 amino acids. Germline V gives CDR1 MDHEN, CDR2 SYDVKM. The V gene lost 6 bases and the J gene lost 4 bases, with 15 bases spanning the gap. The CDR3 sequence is CASRDGAVPYGYTF. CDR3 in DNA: TGTGCCAGCAGGGATGGGGCAGTACCCTATGGCTACACCTTC.

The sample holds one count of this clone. CDR3 nucleotides: TGTGCCAGTAGTACCCGTTTACAGGGAAAGGAGCCCCAGCATTTT. Translated: CASSTRLQGKEPQHF. The V and J genes are TRBV19 and TRBJ1-5; D possibly corresponds to TRBD1 (6 bases). The germline V gene has CDR1 LNHDA and CDR2 SQIVND (reference sequence). V was pared by 4 bases and J by 8 bases, with 18 bases between. This CDR3 is 15 amino acids long.

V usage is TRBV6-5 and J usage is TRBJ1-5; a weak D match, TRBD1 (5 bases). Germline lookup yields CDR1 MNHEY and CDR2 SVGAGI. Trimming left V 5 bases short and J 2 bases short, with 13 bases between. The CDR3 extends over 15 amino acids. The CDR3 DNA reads TGTGCCAGCAGTCCCGGCGGGGCCGGCAATCAGCCCCAGCATTTT. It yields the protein CASSPGGAGNQPQHF.

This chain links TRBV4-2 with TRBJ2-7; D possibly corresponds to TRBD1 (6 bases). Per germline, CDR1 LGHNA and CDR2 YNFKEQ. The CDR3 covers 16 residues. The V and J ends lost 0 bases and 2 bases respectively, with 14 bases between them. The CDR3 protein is CASSQESPDRTYEQYF. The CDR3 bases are TGTGCCAGCAGCCAAGAAAGTCCCGACAGGACCTACGAGCAGTACTTC.

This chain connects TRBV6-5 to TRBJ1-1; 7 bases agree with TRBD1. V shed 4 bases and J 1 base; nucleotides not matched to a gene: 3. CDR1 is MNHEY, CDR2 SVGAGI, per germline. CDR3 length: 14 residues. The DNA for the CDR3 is TGTGCCAGCAGTTTAGCAGGGGGGAACACTGAAGCTTTCTTT. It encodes CASSLAGGNTEAFF.

CDR3 in amino acids: CASSFGTGISGANVLTF. CDR3 sequence (DNA): TGTGCCAGCAGCTTCGGGACAGGGATCTCTGGGGCCAACGTCCTGACTTTC. The genes are TRBV7-6 and TRBJ2-6, with TRBD1 matching over 9 bases. The CDR3 has 17 residues. Trimming took 3 bases from V and 0 from J; bases not matched to a gene: 3. CDR1 SGHVS and CDR2 FNYEAQ come from the germline V gene.

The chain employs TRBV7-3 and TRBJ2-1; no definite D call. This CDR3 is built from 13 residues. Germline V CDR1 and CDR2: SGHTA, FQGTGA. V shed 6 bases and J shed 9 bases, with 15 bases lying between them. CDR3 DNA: TGTGCCAGCAGTTTGAGCCTAGAATCTGAGCAGTTCTTC. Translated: CASSLSLESEQFF.

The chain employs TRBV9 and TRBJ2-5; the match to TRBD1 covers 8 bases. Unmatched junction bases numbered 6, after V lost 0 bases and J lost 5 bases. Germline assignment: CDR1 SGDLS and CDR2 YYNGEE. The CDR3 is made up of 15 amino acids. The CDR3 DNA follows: TGTGCCAGCAGCGTAGGGGCAGGGGGCAGGGAGACCCAGTACTTC. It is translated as CASSVGAGGRETQYF.

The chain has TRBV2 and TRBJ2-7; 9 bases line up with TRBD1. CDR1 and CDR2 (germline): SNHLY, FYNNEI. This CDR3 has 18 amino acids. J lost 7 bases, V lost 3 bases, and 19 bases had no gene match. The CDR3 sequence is CASSDLLLGQGKVGEQYF. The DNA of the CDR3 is TGTGCCAGCAGTGACCTCCTCCTAGGACAGGGGAAGGTCGGGGAGCAGTACTTC.

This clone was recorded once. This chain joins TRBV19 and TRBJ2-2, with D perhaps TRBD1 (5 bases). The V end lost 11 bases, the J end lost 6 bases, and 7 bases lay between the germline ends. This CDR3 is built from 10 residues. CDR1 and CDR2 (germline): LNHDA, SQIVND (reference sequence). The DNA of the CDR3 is TGTGCCGCAGGGTCCGGGGAGCTGTTTTTT. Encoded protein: CAAGSGELFF.

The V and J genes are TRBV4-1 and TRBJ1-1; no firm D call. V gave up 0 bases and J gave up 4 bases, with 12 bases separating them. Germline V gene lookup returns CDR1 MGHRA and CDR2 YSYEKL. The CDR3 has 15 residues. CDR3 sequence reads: CASSQDGTGSTEAFF. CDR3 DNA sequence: TGCGCCAGCAGCCAAGATGGTACGGGGAGCACTGAAGCTTTCTTT.

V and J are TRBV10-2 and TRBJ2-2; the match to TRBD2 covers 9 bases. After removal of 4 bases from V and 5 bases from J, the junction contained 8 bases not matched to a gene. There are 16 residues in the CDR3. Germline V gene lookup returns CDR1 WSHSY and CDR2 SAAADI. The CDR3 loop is CASSAPAGGSTGELFF. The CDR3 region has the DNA TGCGCCAGCAGTGCCCCAGCGGGAGGATCGACCGGGGAGCTGTTTTTT.